These 29 T cell receptor beta chains were sequenced from one sample in a study of blood T cell repertoires in COVID-19. TCRdb's copy holds only in-frame clones and misses some; the assay was immunoSEQ multiplex PCR. The table shows 150,000 or so clones, with roughly 77% occurring only once. Sequenced material: peripheral blood. These receptors were taken from a woman in her 70s with COVID-19, enrolled during active disease.

This clone has only one observation. The chain combines TRBV19 with TRBJ2-6; 9 bases are a match to TRBD1. There are 16 residues in the CDR3. Germline assignment: CDR1 LNHDA and CDR2 SQIVND (reference sequence). J was trimmed by 3 bases and V by 5 bases; bases with no gene match: 5. CDR3: CASSPGTGFGANVLTF. CDR3 DNA: TGTGCCAGTAGTCCAGGGACAGGGTTTGGGGCCAACGTCCTGACTTTC. The variable domain in full, completed from reference TRBV19 and TRBJ2-6, reads DGGITQSPKYLFRKEGQNVTLSCEQNLNHDAMYWYRQDPGQGLRLIYYSQIVNDFQKGDIAEGYSVSREKKESFPLTVTSAQKNPTAFYLCASSPGTGFGANVLTFGAGSRLTVL.

The rearrangement links TRBV29-1 to TRBJ1-1; a weak D match, TRBD1 (5 bases). The CDR3 length is 13 residues. The germline V gene encodes CDR1 SQVTM and CDR2 ANQGSEA. Deletions cut 0 bases from V and 6 bases from J, with 11 bases between. Here the CDR3 reads CSVEDHRGSEAFF. The CDR3 nucleotides read TGCAGCGTTGAAGATCATCGGGGGTCTGAAGCTTTCTTT.

V gene TRBV24-1 combines with J gene TRBJ2-5; possible D gene TRBD2, 5 bases. V was clipped by 5 bases and J by 8 bases, with 8 bases between them. In germline, CDR1 is KGHDR, CDR2 SFDVKD. The CDR3 covers 11 residues. CDR3 loop: CATSGRGTQYF. The CDR3 coding sequence is TGTGCCACCAGTGGCCGGGGTACCCAGTACTTC.

The chain recombines TRBV3-1 (or the pseudogene TRBV3-2) with TRBJ2-7, with D perhaps matching TRBD1 (5 bases). Germline V gene data show CDR1 as LGHDT and CDR2 as YNNKEL (reference sequence). The CDR3 runs 16 residues. The V end lost 4 bases, the J end lost 4 bases, and 20 bases lay between the germline ends. CDR3 DNA: TGTGCCAGCAGCCGCAGGGTGACGATGGGGCCTTACGAGCAGTACTTC. As protein: CASSRRVTMGPYEQYF.

The chain employs TRBV19 and TRBJ2-1; perhaps TRBD2 as D (9 bases). The CDR3 runs 16 residues. The ends were cut back, 4 bases at V and 3 bases at J, with 16 bases in the middle. Germline V gives CDR1 LNHDA, CDR2 SQIVND (reference sequence). In DNA form, the CDR3 reads TGTGCCAGTAGTAGGACAGGGCGGGGGGGCTACAATGAGCAGTTCTTC. As protein: CASSRTGRGGYNEQFF.

This clone was counted only a few times. The gene calls are TRBV19 and TRBJ1-2; 8 nucleotides agree with TRBD1. The CDR3 extends over 14 amino acids. V dropped 3 bases and J dropped 6; count of bases not matched to a gene: 6. From germline, CDR1 is LNHDA and CDR2 SQIVND (reference sequence). The CDR3 region has the DNA TGTGCCAGTAGTATCCTCCAGGGGGCGAATGGCTACACCTTC. Translating gives CASSILQGANGYTF.

This clone was detected only a few times. The CDR3 sequence is CASSRRVIDNSPLHF. The DNA for the CDR3 is TGTGCCAGCAGCCGCAGGGTTATTGATAATTCACCCCTCCACTTT. The chain uses TRBV11-2 and TRBJ1-6; the D gene is possibly TRBD1 (5 bases). There are 15 residues in the CDR3. Trimming stripped 5 bases from V and 5 bases from J, with 13 bases between. Germline CDR1 reads SGHAT; CDR2 reads FQNNGV.

The rearrangement links TRBV4-1 to TRBJ2-3; D ambiguous. Germline V gene lookup returns CDR1 MGHRA and CDR2 YSYEKL. Trimming pared 0 bases from V and 3 bases from J, leaving 13 bases between. This CDR3 region has 16 residues. The CDR3 protein is CASSQDQAASTDTQYF. CDR3 coding DNA: TGCGCCAGCAGCCAAGATCAGGCAGCAAGTACAGATACGCAGTATTTT.

This clone was detected only a few times. J is TRBJ2-7 and V is TRBV4-1, with a tentative D call TRBD2 (5 bases). The CDR3 extends over 19 amino acids. The V gene's germline CDR1 is MGHRA and CDR2 YSYEKL. Trimming shortened V by 0 bases and J by 0 bases, and 21 bases separated the two germline ends. The CDR3 protein is CASSQDFGRDGTSSYEQYF. The CDR3 DNA sequence: TGCGCCAGCAGCCAAGATTTTGGTCGCGACGGAACTAGCTCCTACGAGCAGTACTTC.

The gene calls are TRBV5-1 and TRBJ2-1, with D tentatively TRBD2 (6 bases). The germline V gene has CDR1 SGHRS and CDR2 YFSETQ. This CDR3 is 15 amino acids long. The V gene lost 7 bases and the J gene lost 0 bases, with 14 bases spanning the gap. DNA for the CDR3: TGCGCCAGCGCGGCGGGGATGAGCTCCTACAATGAGCAGTTCTTC. Encoded protein: CASAAGMSSYNEQFF.

CDR3 bases: TGTGCCAGCATCCCCCGCGGGGGGGCGGGAGATACGCAGTATTTT. Translating it yields CASIPRGGAGDTQYF. The chain recombines TRBV5-4 with TRBJ2-3; 9 bases map to TRBD2. Trimming at V came to 6 bases and at J to 5 bases, leaving 10 bases not matched to a gene. The CDR3 covers 15 residues. Germline CDR1 SGHNT, CDR2 YYREEE (reference sequence).

This clone came up once. The chain links TRBV6-5 to TRBJ2-3; D gene uncertain. In germline, CDR1 is MNHEY, CDR2 SVGAGI. Trimming cost V 6 bases and J 4 bases, with 5 bases left between them. The CDR3 totals 11 residues. CDR3 DNA: TGTGCCAGCAGGGCCGCAGATACGCAGTATTTT. Translation: CASRAADTQYF.

The chain couples TRBV15 to TRBJ1-6, with D maybe TRBD1 (5 bases). This CDR3 is 13 amino acids long. Looked up from germline, CDR1 is LNHNV and CDR2 is YYDKDF (reference sequence). Deletions cut 5 bases from V and 10 bases from J, with 12 bases between. The DNA of the CDR3 is TGTGCCACCAGCCACTCGGGGGGGTCACCCCTCCACTTT. As protein: CATSHSGGSPLHF.

As regards this clone: Other DNA sequences in the same sample also yield this CDR3. V usage is TRBV7-9 and J usage is TRBJ2-1, with D unclear. The V gene's germline CDR1 is SEHNR and CDR2 FQNEAQ (reference sequence). CDR3 length equals 14 residues. Trimming cost V 3 bases and J 0 bases, with 6 bases left between them. The CDR3 DNA reads TGTGCCAGCAGCTTGAGGAGCTCCTACAATGAGCAGTTCTTC. This translates into CASSLRSSYNEQFF.

This chain joins TRBV5-1 and TRBJ1-5, with no clear D. Trimming pared 0 bases from V and 1 base from J, leaving 11 bases between. Germline CDR1 and CDR2: SGHRS and YFSETQ. There are 16 residues in the CDR3. The chain's CDR3 is CASSLGFRGSNQPQHF. CDR3 DNA sequence: TGCGCCAGCAGCTTGGGGTTCCGCGGGAGCAATCAGCCCCAGCATTTT.

This clone was found a few times. The V and J genes are TRBV6-1 and TRBJ1-2, with 9 bases fitting TRBD1. This CDR3 has 15 residues. CDR1 and CDR2 (germline): MNHNS, SASEGT. With V trimmed by 3 bases and J by 2 bases, 4 bases remained unmatched. The CDR3 sequence is CASSDIGTGNYGYTF. The DNA for the CDR3 is TGTGCCAGCAGTGATATCGGGACAGGGAACTATGGCTACACCTTC.

The V and J genes are TRBV5-6 and TRBJ1-2; D unresolved. The V gene's germline CDR1 is SGHDT and CDR2 YYEEEE. The CDR3 covers 13 residues. V lost 7 bases to trimming and J lost 4 bases, with 14 bases between them. CDR3 amino acids: CASSRWETYGYTF. CDR3 DNA sequence: TGTGCCAGCTCCCGGTGGGAGACCTATGGCTACACCTTC.

The V gene is TRBV28, the J gene TRBJ2-5, with a tentative D call TRBD1 (6 bases). Germline CDR1 reads MDHEN; CDR2 reads SYDVKM. With 6 bases removed from V and 5 bases from J, the gap between germline ends came to 16 bases. The CDR3 is 14 amino acids. CDR3 in DNA: TGTGCCAGCAGATCTGCAGGGGTCGATGAGACCCAGTACTTC. The encoded protein is CASRSAGVDETQYF.

The chain has TRBV7-8 and TRBJ1-1, with 8 bases matching TRBD1. This CDR3 contains 14 residues. CDR1 is SGHVS, CDR2 FQNEAQ, per germline. The V gene end was trimmed by 1 base and the J gene end by 5 bases; junction bases not matched to a gene: 3. Here the CDR3 reads CASSLDRGWTEAFF. The CDR3 DNA follows: TGTGCCAGCAGCTTAGACAGGGGGTGGACTGAAGCTTTCTTT. Based on the CDR3 plus reference TRBV7-8 and TRBJ1-1, the full variable domain is GAGVSQSPRYKVAKRGQDVALRCDPISGHVSLFWYQQALGQGPEFLTYFQNEAQLDKSGLPSDRFFAERPEGSVSTLKIQRTQQEDSAVYLCASSLDRGWTEAFFGQGTRLTVV.

V and J are TRBV9 and TRBJ2-2; D unresolved. Trimming took off 0 bases at V and 6 bases at J, with 12 bases between the two ends. The CDR3 spans 15 residues. Germline V gives CDR1 SGDLS, CDR2 YYNGEE. This chain's CDR3 is CASSVGLVGAGELFF. CDR3 DNA sequence: TGTGCCAGCAGCGTAGGTCTAGTTGGCGCCGGGGAGCTGTTTTTT.

The chain has TRBV6-5 and TRBJ1-1, with 7 nucleotides matching TRBD1. From germline, CDR1 is MNHEY and CDR2 SVGAGI. The CDR3 length is 15 residues. With V trimmed by 0 bases and J by 5 bases, 6 bases remained unmatched. CDR3: CASSYSRTGQTEAFF. CDR3 coding DNA: TGTGCCAGCAGTTACTCTAGGACAGGCCAAACTGAAGCTTTCTTT.

The J gene is TRBJ2-3, the V gene TRBV7-2, with 10 bases lining up with TRBD2. With V trimmed by 5 bases and J by 1 base, 9 bases remained unmatched. The CDR3 consists of 17 residues. CDR1 and CDR2 (germline): SGHTA, FQGNSA. CDR3 sequence reads: CASSLGVAGGGTDTQYF. The CDR3 bases are TGTGCCAGCAGCCTAGGGGTAGCGGGGGGAGGCACAGATACGCAGTATTTT.

This clone was picked up a small number of times. J is TRBJ1-5 and V is TRBV5-6; D call uncertain. This CDR3 region has 14 residues. Germline V gene data show CDR1 as SGHDT and CDR2 as YYEEEE. V was pared by 2 bases and J by 3 bases, with 9 bases between. The DNA for the CDR3 is TGTGCCAGCAGCTTAGGAGGTTTCAATCAGCCCCAGCATTTT. Translation gives CASSLGGFNQPQHF. The full variable domain, its missing parts supplied by reference TRBV5-6 and TRBJ1-5, is DAGVTQSPTHLIKTRGQQVTLRCSPKSGHDTVSWYQQALGQGPQFIFQYYEEEERQRGNFPDRFSGHQFPNYSSELNVNALLLGDSALYLCASSLGGFNQPQHFGDGTRLSIL.

The V and J genes are TRBV28 and TRBJ1-6, with TRBD1 identical over 8 bases. CDR1 is MDHEN and CDR2 is SYDVKM in the germline V gene. The length of the CDR3 is 14 residues. The ends lost 2 bases at V and 17 bases at J; junction bases unmatched: 11. CDR3 amino acids: CASSLEQGGSIFHF. The CDR3 bases are TGTGCCAGCAGTTTAGAACAGGGGGGCTCAATCTTCCACTTT.

This chain connects TRBV30 to TRBJ1-6; D call uncertain. The V and J ends lost 1 base and 0 bases respectively, with 4 bases between them. CDR1 GTSNPN and CDR2 SVGIG come from the germline V gene (reference sequence). The CDR3 extends over 14 amino acids. The CDR3 bases are TGTGCCTGGAGTGGCGGCTCCTATAATTCACCCCTCCACTTT. Its protein is CAWSGGSYNSPLHF.

The V call is TRBV6-5, the J call TRBJ1-4; 7 bases map to TRBD1. V shed 8 bases, J shed 8 bases, and the junction held 8 bases outside the gene matches. The CDR3 covers 13 residues. CDR1 and CDR2 (germline): MNHEY, SVGAGI. CDR3: CASLTGPGEKLFF. For the CDR3, the DNA is TGTGCCAGCCTGACAGGGCCGGGGGAAAAACTGTTTTTT.

V usage is TRBV2 and J usage is TRBJ2-7; 11 bases map to TRBD2. The germline V gene has CDR1 SNHLY and CDR2 FYNNEI. Trimming removed 8 bases from V and 4 bases from J; junction bases left unmatched: 10. The CDR3 totals 15 residues. The CDR3 DNA follows: TGTGCCAGCGTGGAAGGGACTAGCGGTTATTACGAGCAGTACTTC. This gives the protein CASVEGTSGYYEQYF.

The chain employs TRBV7-9 and TRBJ1-1, with 7 bases that match TRBD1. V lost 4 bases and J lost 5; bases outside the gene matches: 7. The CDR3 length is 14 residues. Germline CDR1 reads SEHNR; CDR2 reads FQNEAQ (reference sequence). The CDR3 spells CASSSFTQGTEAFF. CDR3 bases: TGTGCCAGCAGCTCTTTCACACAGGGGACTGAAGCTTTCTTT.

The chain carries TRBV5-1 and TRBJ2-4, with 8 nucleotides matching TRBD1. The junction had 9 bases not matched to a gene; V was cut back by 5 bases and J by 5 bases. CDR1 is SGHRS and CDR2 is YFSETQ in the germline V gene. CDR3 length: 15 residues. DNA for the CDR3: TGCGCCAGCAGGCGGACAGGGAAGGGAGAAAACATTCAGTACTTC. Amino acids: CASRRTGKGENIQYF.